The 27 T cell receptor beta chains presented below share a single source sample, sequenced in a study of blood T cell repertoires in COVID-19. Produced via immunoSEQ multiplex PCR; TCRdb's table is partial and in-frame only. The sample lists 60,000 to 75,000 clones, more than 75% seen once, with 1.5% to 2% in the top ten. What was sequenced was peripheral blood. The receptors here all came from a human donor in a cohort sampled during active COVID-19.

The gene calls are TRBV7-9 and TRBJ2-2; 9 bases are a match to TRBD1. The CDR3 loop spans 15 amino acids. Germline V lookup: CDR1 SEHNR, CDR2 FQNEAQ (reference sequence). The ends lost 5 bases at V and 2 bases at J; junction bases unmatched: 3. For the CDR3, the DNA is TGTGCCAGCAGCCGGGGACAGGGCAACACCGGGGAGCTGTTTTTT. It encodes CASSRGQGNTGELFF.

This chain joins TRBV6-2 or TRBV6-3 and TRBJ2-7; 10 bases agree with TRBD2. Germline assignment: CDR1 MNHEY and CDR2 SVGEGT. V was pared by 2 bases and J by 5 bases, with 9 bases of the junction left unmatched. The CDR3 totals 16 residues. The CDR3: CASSYTRGLAEDEQYF. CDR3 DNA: TGTGCCAGCAGTTACACCCGTGGACTAGCGGAGGACGAGCAGTACTTC.

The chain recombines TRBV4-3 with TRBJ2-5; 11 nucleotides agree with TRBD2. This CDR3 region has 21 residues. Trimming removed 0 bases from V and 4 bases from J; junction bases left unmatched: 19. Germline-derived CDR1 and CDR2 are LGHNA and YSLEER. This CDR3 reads CASSQDMISGRETDILETQYF. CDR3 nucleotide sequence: TGCGCCAGCAGCCAAGATATGATTAGCGGGAGGGAGACCGACATTTTAGAGACCCAGTACTTC.

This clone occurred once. The CDR3 reads CASSYSPFPGDEQYF. The DNA of the CDR3 is TGTGCCAGCAGTTACTCGCCATTCCCAGGGGACGAGCAGTACTTC. This sequence joins TRBV6-6 and TRBJ2-7, with D perhaps matching TRBD1 (6 bases). The CDR3 sequence is 15 residues long. Germline values: CDR1 MNHNY, CDR2 SVGAGI (reference sequence). The V end was cut by 0 bases, the J end by 5 bases, with 14 bases between.

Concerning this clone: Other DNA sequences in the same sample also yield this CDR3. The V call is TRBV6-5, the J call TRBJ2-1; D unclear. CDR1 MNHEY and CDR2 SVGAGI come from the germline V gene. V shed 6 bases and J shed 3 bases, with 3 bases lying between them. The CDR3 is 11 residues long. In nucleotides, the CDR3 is TGTGCCAGCAGCTTCTACAATGAGCAGTTCTTC. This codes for CASSFYNEQFF.

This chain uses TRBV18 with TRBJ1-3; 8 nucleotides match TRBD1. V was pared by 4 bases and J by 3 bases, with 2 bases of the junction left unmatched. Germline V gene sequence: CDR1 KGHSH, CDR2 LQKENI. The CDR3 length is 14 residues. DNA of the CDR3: TGTGCCAGCTCACAAGACAGGGGTGGAAACACCATATATTTT. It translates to CASSQDRGGNTIYF.

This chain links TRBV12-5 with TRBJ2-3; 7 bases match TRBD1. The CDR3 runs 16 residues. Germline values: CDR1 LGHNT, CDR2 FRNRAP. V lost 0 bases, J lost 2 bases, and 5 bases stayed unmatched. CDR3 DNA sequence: TGTGCTAGTGGTTTGGTAACGGGACAGATCACAGATACGCAGTATTTT. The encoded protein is CASGLVTGQITDTQYF. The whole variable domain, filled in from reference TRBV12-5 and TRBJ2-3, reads DARVTQTPRHKVTEMGQEVTMRCQPILGHNTVFWYRQTMMQGLELLAYFRNRAPLDDSGMPKDRFSAEMPDATLATLKIQPSEPRDSAVYFCASGLVTGQITDTQYFGPGTRLTVL.

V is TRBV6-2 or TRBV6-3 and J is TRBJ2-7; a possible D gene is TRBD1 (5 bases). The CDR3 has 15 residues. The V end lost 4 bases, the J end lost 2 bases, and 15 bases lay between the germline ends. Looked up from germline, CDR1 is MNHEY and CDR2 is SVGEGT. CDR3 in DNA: TGTGCCAGCAGTTCCCCGACAGACTCGGCCTACGAGCAGTACTTC. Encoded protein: CASSSPTDSAYEQYF.

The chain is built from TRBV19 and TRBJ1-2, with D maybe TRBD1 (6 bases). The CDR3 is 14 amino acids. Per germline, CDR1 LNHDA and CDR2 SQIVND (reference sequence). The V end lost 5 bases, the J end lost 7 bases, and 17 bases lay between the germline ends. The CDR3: CASSQPRQVAGYTF. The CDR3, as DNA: TGTGCCAGTAGTCAACCCAGACAGGTGGCTGGCTACACCTTC.

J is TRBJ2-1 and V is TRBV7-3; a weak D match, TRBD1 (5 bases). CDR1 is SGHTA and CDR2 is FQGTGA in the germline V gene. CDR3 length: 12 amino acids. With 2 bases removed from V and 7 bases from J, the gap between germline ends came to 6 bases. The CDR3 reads CASSLPGNEQFF. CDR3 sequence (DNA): TGTGCCAGCAGCTTACCAGGGAATGAGCAGTTCTTC.

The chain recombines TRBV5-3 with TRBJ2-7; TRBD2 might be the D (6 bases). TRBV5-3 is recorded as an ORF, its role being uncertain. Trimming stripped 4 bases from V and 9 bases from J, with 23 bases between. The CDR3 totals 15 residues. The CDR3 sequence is CARSRSRPVGGGQYF. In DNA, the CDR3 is TGTGCCAGAAGCCGATCCCGACCGGTGGGAGGAGGGCAGTACTTC.

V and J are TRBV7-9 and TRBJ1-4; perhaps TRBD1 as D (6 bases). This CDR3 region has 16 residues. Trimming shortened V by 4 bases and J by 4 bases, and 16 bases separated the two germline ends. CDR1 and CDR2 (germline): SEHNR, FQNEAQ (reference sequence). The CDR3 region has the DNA TGTGCCAGCAGCTCGTTATGGGGGCAGGATAATGAAAAACTGTTTTTT. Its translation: CASSSLWGQDNEKLFF.

The CDR3 nucleotides are TGTGCCAGCAGCCCACAGGGCTATGGGACTGAAGCTTTCTTT. Its protein product is CASSPQGYGTEAFF. The chain is built from TRBV11-1 and TRBJ1-1; D is perhaps TRBD1 (6 bases). Trimming stripped 5 bases from V and 5 bases from J, with 15 bases between. Looked up from germline, CDR1 is SGHAT and CDR2 is FQDESV (reference sequence). This CDR3 is built from 14 residues.

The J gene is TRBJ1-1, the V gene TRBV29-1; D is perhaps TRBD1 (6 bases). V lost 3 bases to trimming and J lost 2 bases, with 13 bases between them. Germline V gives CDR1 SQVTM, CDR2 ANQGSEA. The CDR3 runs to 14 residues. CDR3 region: CSVDPGHDNTEAFF. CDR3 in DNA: TGCAGCGTTGATCCGGGACATGATAACACTGAAGCTTTCTTT.

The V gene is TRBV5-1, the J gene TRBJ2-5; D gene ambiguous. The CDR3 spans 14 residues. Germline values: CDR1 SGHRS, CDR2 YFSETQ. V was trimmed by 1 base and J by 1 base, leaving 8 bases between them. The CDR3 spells CASSLYGSQETQYF. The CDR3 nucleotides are TGCGCCAGCAGCTTGTATGGCAGCCAAGAGACCCAGTACTTC.

The CDR3 DNA sequence: TGCGCCAGCAGCTCCCATGGACAGTTGAACACTGAAGCTTTCTTT. Its translation: CASSSHGQLNTEAFF. This chain connects TRBV5-1 to TRBJ1-1; D is possibly TRBD1 (6 bases). V dropped 3 bases and J dropped 0 bases, with 12 bases sitting between them. Germline lookup yields CDR1 SGHRS and CDR2 YFSETQ. This CDR3 region has 15 residues.

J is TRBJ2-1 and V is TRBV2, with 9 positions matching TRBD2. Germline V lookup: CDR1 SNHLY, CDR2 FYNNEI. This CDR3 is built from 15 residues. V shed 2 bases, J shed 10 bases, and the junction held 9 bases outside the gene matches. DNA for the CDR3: TGTGCCAGCAGTGAATCTAGCGGGAACCTTCGGGAGCAGTTCTTC. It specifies CASSESSGNLREQFF.

This CDR3 is CASSPNHRAGYTF. The CDR3 nucleotides read TGTGCCAGCAGCCCAAATCACAGGGCTGGCTACACCTTC. V gene TRBV28 combines with J gene TRBJ1-2; D may be TRBD1 (6 bases). Germline lookup yields CDR1 MDHEN and CDR2 SYDVKM. The CDR3 is made up of 13 amino acids. The germline V and J ends were trimmed by 6 bases and 7 bases, with 15 bases remaining between them.

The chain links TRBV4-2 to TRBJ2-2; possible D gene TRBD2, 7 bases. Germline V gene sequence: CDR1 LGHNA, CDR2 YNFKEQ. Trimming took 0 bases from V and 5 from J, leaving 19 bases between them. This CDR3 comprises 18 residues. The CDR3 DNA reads TGTGCCAGCAGCCAAGATCGGGGGGCCCACACGGCTACCGGGGAGCTGTTTTTT. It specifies CASSQDRGAHTATGELFF.

The CDR3 sequence is CASTTESQPYEQFF. As DNA, the CDR3 is TGTGCCAGCACCACGGAGTCCCAGCCCTATGAGCAGTTCTTC. The V call is TRBV5-4, the J call TRBJ2-1; D uncertain. Per the germline V gene, CDR1 is SGHNT and CDR2 is YYREEE (reference sequence). The CDR3 loop spans 14 amino acids. The V and J ends lost 6 bases and 8 bases respectively, with 18 bases between them.

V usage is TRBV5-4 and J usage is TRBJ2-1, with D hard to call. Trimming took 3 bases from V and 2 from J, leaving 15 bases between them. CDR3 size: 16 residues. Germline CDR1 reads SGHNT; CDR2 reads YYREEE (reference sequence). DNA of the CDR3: TGTGCCAGCAGCTCGGCGGCCCCTGTTCCCTACAATGAGCAGTTCTTC. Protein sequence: CASSSAAPVPYNEQFF.

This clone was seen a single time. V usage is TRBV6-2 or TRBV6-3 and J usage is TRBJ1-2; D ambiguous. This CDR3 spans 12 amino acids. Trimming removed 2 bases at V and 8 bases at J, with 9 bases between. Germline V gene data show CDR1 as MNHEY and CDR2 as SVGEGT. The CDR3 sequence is CASSYPVEGYTF. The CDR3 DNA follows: TGTGCCAGCAGTTACCCGGTCGAAGGCTACACCTTC.

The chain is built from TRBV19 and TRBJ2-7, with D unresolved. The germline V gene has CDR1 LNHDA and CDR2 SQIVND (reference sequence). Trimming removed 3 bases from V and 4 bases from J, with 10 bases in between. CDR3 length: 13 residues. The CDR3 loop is CASSIRPGYEQYF. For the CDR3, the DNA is TGTGCCAGTAGTATTCGACCCGGGTACGAGCAGTACTTC.

CDR3 nucleotides: TGTGCCAGCAAAAAGGGCACTAGCGGAACATTCACAGATACGCAGTATTTT. Protein product: CASKKGTSGTFTDTQYF. This chain joins TRBV7-8 and TRBJ2-3; 8 nucleotides align to TRBD2. The ends lost 7 bases at V and 2 bases at J; junction bases unmatched: 14. The length of the CDR3 is 17 residues. Germline V CDR1 and CDR2: SGHVS, FQNEAQ.

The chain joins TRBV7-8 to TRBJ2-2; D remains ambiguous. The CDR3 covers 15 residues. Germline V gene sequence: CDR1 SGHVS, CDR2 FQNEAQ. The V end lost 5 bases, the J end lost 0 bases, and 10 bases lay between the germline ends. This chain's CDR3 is CASSPGLSNTGELFF. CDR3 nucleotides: TGTGCCAGCAGCCCCGGGTTATCGAACACCGGGGAGCTGTTTTTT. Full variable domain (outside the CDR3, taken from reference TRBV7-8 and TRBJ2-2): GAGVSQSPRYKVAKRGQDVALRCDPISGHVSLFWYQQALGQGPEFLTYFQNEAQLDKSGLPSDRFFAERPEGSVSTLKIQRTQQEDSAVYLCASSPGLSNTGELFFGEGSRLTVL.

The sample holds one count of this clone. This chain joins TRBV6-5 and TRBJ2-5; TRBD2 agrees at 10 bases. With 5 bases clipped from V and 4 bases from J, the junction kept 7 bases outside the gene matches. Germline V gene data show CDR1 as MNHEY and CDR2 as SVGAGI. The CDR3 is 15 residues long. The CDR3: CASSRTGTSVETQYF. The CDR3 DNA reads TGTGCCAGCAGTAGGACCGGGACTAGCGTAGAGACCCAGTACTTC.

Written as DNA, the CDR3 is TGTGCCAGCAGTGAAGCAGGACAATCTGAAAAACTGTTTTTT. It translates to CASSEAGQSEKLFF. The rearrangement links TRBV6-1 to TRBJ1-4; a possible D gene is TRBD1 (5 bases). CDR3 length equals 14 residues. Trimming cost V 0 bases and J 7 bases, with 9 bases left between them. CDR1 is MNHNS and CDR2 is SASEGT in the germline V gene.